This passage covers 24 T cell receptor beta chains from one sample sequenced in a study of blood T cell repertoires in COVID-19. Repertoires were generated with immunoSEQ multiplex PCR, while TCRdb's copy carries only in-frame clones and drops some. The repertoire holds approximately 170,000 clones, with 80% as singletons. The sample taken for sequencing was PBMCs or T cells enriched from blood (not recorded which). These receptors were collected from a man in his forties who had recovered from COVID-19.

This clone was found a few times. V gene TRBV19 combines with J gene TRBJ2-5; TRBD2 agrees at 11 bases. The length of the CDR3 is 15 residues. Looked up from germline, CDR1 is LNHDA and CDR2 is SQIVND (reference sequence). V lost 6 bases and J lost 4; bases outside the gene matches: 7. Written as DNA, the CDR3 is TGTGCCAGTAGCCCGGGACTAGCGGTTCGAGAGACCCAGTACTTC. It is translated as CASSPGLAVRETQYF.

The chain links TRBV6-4 to TRBJ2-3, with D perhaps matching TRBD2 (7 bases). This CDR3 region has 14 residues. The germline V gene has CDR1 MRHNA and CDR2 SNTAGT. V was clipped by 9 bases and J by 5 bases, with 18 bases between them. The CDR3 coding sequence is TGTGCCAGTTCCCGGGGGGCCGGCGGAGATACGCAGTATTTT. It yields the protein CASSRGAGGDTQYF.

This clone showed up just a few times. This chain connects TRBV13 to TRBJ2-5; 10 nucleotides agree with TRBD2. The CDR3 totals 16 residues. V was clipped by 0 bases and J by 7 bases; unmatched bases: 8. The germline CDR1 and CDR2 sequences are PRHDT and FYEKMQ (reference sequence). CDR3: CASSLGGAGGPGTQYF. Written as DNA, the CDR3 is TGTGCCAGCAGCTTAGGCGGAGCGGGGGGGCCTGGGACCCAGTACTTC.

This chain connects TRBV9 to TRBJ2-2; possible D gene TRBD1, 6 bases. Trimming removed 5 bases at V and 6 bases at J, with 8 bases between. Germline V gene sequence: CDR1 SGDLS, CDR2 YYNGEE. This CDR3 comprises 12 residues. In DNA, the CDR3 is TGTGCCAGCAGGGACAGTGCCGGGGAGCTGTTTTTT. Its translation is CASRDSAGELFF.

The chain is built from TRBV7-8 and TRBJ2-1; D perhaps matches TRBD1 (7 bases). V lost 5 bases, J lost 4 bases, and 18 bases lay in between. Germline V lookup: CDR1 SGHVS, CDR2 FQNEAQ. The CDR3 has 16 amino acids. CDR3 loop: CASSLGGTAAYNEQFF. CDR3 nucleotides: TGTGCCAGCAGCCTAGGAGGGACAGCGGCTTACAATGAGCAGTTCTTC. Supplemented by reference TRBV7-8 and TRBJ2-1, the full variable domain reads GAGVSQSPRYKVAKRGQDVALRCDPISGHVSLFWYQQALGQGPEFLTYFQNEAQLDKSGLPSDRFFAERPEGSVSTLKIQRTQQEDSAVYLCASSLGGTAAYNEQFFGPGTRLTVL.

This clone was recorded once. The gene calls are TRBV29-1 and TRBJ1-2; no clear D. In germline, CDR1 is SQVTM, CDR2 ANQGSEA. The length of the CDR3 is 12 residues. V was pared by 4 bases and J by 2 bases, with 8 bases between. In nucleotides, the CDR3 is TGCAGCGTTGTCGGGGAAAACTATGGCTACACCTTC. It yields the protein CSVVGENYGYTF.

This chain uses TRBV2 with TRBJ1-2; 10 bases align to TRBD1. The V gene end was trimmed by 4 bases and the J gene end by 8 bases; junction bases not matched to a gene: 7. CDR1 and CDR2 from the germline V gene are SNHLY and FYNNEI. The CDR3 loop spans 14 amino acids. CDR3 loop: CASSAATGGAGYTF. The CDR3 DNA reads TGTGCCAGCAGTGCGGCGACAGGGGGCGCCGGCTACACCTTC.

In the case of this clone: Other DNA sequences of this sample code for an identical CDR3. CDR3 amino acids: CASSLGRGRGYTF. The CDR3 DNA follows: TGTGCCAGCAGCTTAGGTCGGGGAAGGGGCTACACCTTC. The chain has TRBV7-2 and TRBJ1-2, with D hard to call. CDR1 is SGHTA, CDR2 FQGNSA, per germline. The CDR3 loop spans 13 amino acids. Trimming removed 1 base from V and 8 bases from J, with 11 bases in between.

The J gene is TRBJ1-2, the V gene TRBV18, with D uncertain. The CDR3 sequence is 14 residues long. The germline V and J ends were trimmed by 6 bases and 2 bases, with 13 bases remaining between them. Germline V gene data show CDR1 as KGHSH and CDR2 as LQKENI. This CDR3 is CASSVHEKNYGYTF. The CDR3 region has the DNA TGTGCCAGCTCCGTGCACGAGAAAAACTATGGCTACACCTTC.

The sample holds one count of this clone. The chain employs TRBV11-1 and TRBJ1-2, with D unresolved. V lost 3 bases, J lost 6 bases, and 14 bases lay in between. Germline values: CDR1 SGHAT, CDR2 FQDESV (reference sequence). The CDR3 runs to 14 residues. The CDR3 reads CASSFTAKGDGYTF. DNA of the CDR3: TGTGCCAGCAGCTTTACCGCCAAAGGAGATGGCTACACCTTC.

This clone occurred a few times. The V call is TRBV2, the J call TRBJ1-1; tentatively, D is TRBD1 (6 bases). Germline V gene data show CDR1 as SNHLY and CDR2 as FYNNEI. Trimming took 2 bases from V and 0 from J, leaving 10 bases between them. This CDR3 spans 15 amino acids. The CDR3 nucleotides read TGTGCCAGCAGTGAATGGGGGGGCTTGAACACTGAAGCTTTCTTT. It is translated as CASSEWGGLNTEAFF.

V usage is TRBV5-1 and J usage is TRBJ2-1; 7 bases fit TRBD2. The V and J ends lost 0 bases and 11 bases, in that order; junction bases with no gene match: 5. This CDR3 region has 13 residues. Germline V gives CDR1 SGHRS, CDR2 YFSETQ. This chain's CDR3 is CASSLEDGGKQFF. In DNA form, the CDR3 reads TGCGCCAGCAGCTTGGAGGACGGGGGGAAGCAGTTCTTC.

This clone has a handful of counts. This chain uses TRBV4-2 with TRBJ1-2, with D maybe TRBD1 (5 bases). V lost 4 bases to trimming and J lost 4 bases, with 22 bases between them. The CDR3 sequence is 17 residues long. From germline, CDR1 is LGHNA and CDR2 YNFKEQ. The CDR3 DNA follows: TGTGCCAGCAGCCCTTTTCTGCCACAGGCCCCAACCTATGGCTACACCTTC. Translated: CASSPFLPQAPTYGYTF.

The rearrangement links TRBV3-1 (or the pseudogene TRBV3-2) to TRBJ1-3, with no clear D. Deletions cut 5 bases from V and 0 bases from J, with 8 bases between. This CDR3 has 14 amino acids. The germline V gene encodes CDR1 LGHDT and CDR2 YNNKEL (reference sequence). The CDR3 loop reads CASSLAVSGNTIYF. CDR3 sequence (DNA): TGTGCCAGCAGCTTAGCGGTCTCTGGAAACACCATATATTTT.

The CDR3 is CAIRTGTPTGELFF. In DNA, the CDR3 is TGTGCCATACGGACAGGGACCCCGACCGGGGAGCTGTTTTTT. The rearrangement uses TRBV25-1 and TRBJ2-2; 8 nucleotides line up with TRBD1. Germline CDR1 reads MGHDK; CDR2 reads SYGVNS. This CDR3 is built from 14 residues. The ends lost 10 bases at V and 5 bases at J; junction bases unmatched: 9.

The chain employs TRBV7-3 and TRBJ2-3; D is possibly TRBD1 (6 bases). V was clipped by 5 bases and J by 0 bases, with 9 bases between them. CDR3 size: 14 residues. From germline, CDR1 is SGHTA and CDR2 FQGTGA. The chain's CDR3 is CASSTGQSTDTQYF. The CDR3 DNA follows: TGTGCCAGCAGCACTGGACAGAGCACAGATACGCAGTATTTT.

The chain is built from TRBV3-1 (or the pseudogene TRBV3-2) and TRBJ2-6; 10 bases map to TRBD2. The CDR3 length is 19 residues. The V segment lost 3 bases and the J segment 0 bases; nucleotides outside the gene matches: 8. CDR1 is LGHDT, CDR2 YNNKEL, per germline (reference sequence). Written as DNA, the CDR3 is TGTGCCAGCAGCCATGCTAGCGGGGGTGCAGGCTCTGGGGCCAACGTCCTGACTTTC. It yields the protein CASSHASGGAGSGANVLTF.

CDR3 nucleotides: TGTGCCAGCTCGAGGACAGGGGAAACCGGGGAGCTGTTTTTT. Translated: CASSRTGETGELFF. The chain carries TRBV6-5 and TRBJ2-2, with 9 bases identical to TRBD1. The ends lost 8 bases at V and 5 bases at J; junction bases unmatched: 6. The CDR3 is 14 amino acids. Germline V CDR1 and CDR2: MNHEY, SVGAGI.

The rearrangement uses TRBV10-3 and TRBJ2-5; a possible D gene is TRBD2 (6 bases). Trimming cost V 10 bases and J 2 bases, with 23 bases left between them. This CDR3 contains 16 residues. CDR1 is ENHRY, CDR2 SYGVKD, per germline. The CDR3 DNA reads TGTGCCACGAACGGGGAATCACCCCGGGGGCAAGAGACCCAGTACTTC. It specifies CATNGESPRGQETQYF.

The chain couples TRBV6-1 to TRBJ2-3; 8 bases match TRBD2. J was trimmed by 4 bases and V by 3 bases; bases with no gene match: 6. Looked up from germline, CDR1 is MNHNS and CDR2 is SASEGT. The length of the CDR3 is 15 residues. The CDR3 nucleotides are TGTGCCAGCAGTGAGTCGTCGGGGGGGCCAGATACGCAGTATTTT. This encodes CASSESSGGPDTQYF.

The genes are TRBV12-5 and TRBJ2-5; TRBD2 agrees at 7 bases. This CDR3 has 15 residues. The V segment lost 3 bases and the J segment 4 bases; nucleotides outside the gene matches: 8. Germline loops: CDR1 LGHNT, CDR2 FRNRAP. CDR3 nucleotide sequence: TGTGCTAGTGGTTTAGGAGGCGGGGGAGGAGAGACCCAGTACTTC. This translates into CASGLGGGGGETQYF.

This clone was counted a few times. The chain recombines TRBV4-1 with TRBJ2-2; 8 bases are shared with TRBD2. The trim removed 1 base at V and 4 bases at J, leaving 5 bases unmatched. CDR1 and CDR2 from the germline V gene are MGHRA and YSYEKL. This CDR3 has 16 residues. In DNA, the CDR3 is TGCGCCAGCAGCCAAGTAAGGCTAGCGGGCACCGGGGAGCTGTTTTTT. Protein product: CASSQVRLAGTGELFF.

The CDR3 DNA reads TGTGCCAGTAACGTCCGAGGTAATCAGCCCCAGCATTTT. It encodes CASNVRGNQPQHF. The gene calls are TRBV19 and TRBJ1-5; D gene ambiguous. This CDR3 is 13 amino acids long. The V gene lost 7 bases and the J gene lost 4 bases, with 11 bases spanning the gap. CDR1 LNHDA and CDR2 SQIVND come from the germline V gene (reference sequence).

The V gene is TRBV7-8, the J gene TRBJ1-1, with 8 bases lining up with TRBD1. This CDR3 spans 16 amino acids. Germline V gene data show CDR1 as SGHVS and CDR2 as FQNEAQ. V lost 1 base, J lost 4 bases, and 8 bases stayed unmatched. This CDR3 is CASSLGTGWSSTEAFF. The DNA for the CDR3 is TGTGCCAGCAGCTTAGGGACAGGGTGGAGTTCCACTGAAGCTTTCTTT.